This paragraph covers one T cell receptor beta chain sequence. Its cognate antigen is unknown. The entry originates in a study of shared clonotypes between healthy human individuals. Study-wide points: Relative to clonotypes present in all four donors, those not shared had lower generation probabilities.

Germline V CDR1 and CDR2: SGHAT, FQNNGV. Trimming took 4 bases from V and 3 from J, leaving 13 bases between them. The CDR3 runs to 14 residues. The data were produced by immunoSEQ multiplex PCR, yet TCRdb's version contains in-frame clones alone and is incomplete. The sample holds some 2,500,000 clones, 80% to 95% seen once. The sequenced sample was naive CD4+ T cells from PBMCs. As for subset: CD45RA+ positively selected. The V and J genes are TRBV11-2 and TRBJ2-7, with a tentative D call TRBD2 (7 bases). This clonotype was sampled from a man aged 18 to 29 in good health. Some clones in this sample may be carry-over from other donors' samples. Here the CDR3 reads CASSSGGGVYEQYF. CDR3 in DNA: TGTGCCAGCAGCTCTGGAGGGGGGGTCTACGAGCAGTACTTC.